A selection of T cell receptor beta chains follows, all from one sample in a study of cytomegalovirus exposure and HLA in healthy donors. This table comes from immunoSEQ multiplex PCR, and its TCRdb copy is limited to in-frame clones, with some not included. The sample has about 190,000 clones; around three quarters are singletons. Sequenced: PBMCs. These receptors were obtained from a woman aged 18 to 35 in good health and CMV-seronegative. The CDR3 runs from the conserved cysteine through the conserved F or W. The D gene is left open where the match is weak. Clone size is shown for a subset of rows, as once, few, many or a class of expanded clone.

size: -
V: TRBV6-1
J: TRBJ1-5
D: -
CDR3: CASSGEGGQPQHF
DNA: TGTGCCAGCTCGGGCGAAGGGGGTCAGCCCCAGCATTTT

size: -
V: TRBV2
J: TRBJ1-2
D: -
CDR3: CASRTASVRGYTF
DNA: TGTGCCAGCAGGACGGCGAGCGTGCGAGGCTACACCTTC

size: once
V: TRBV13
J: TRBJ2-3
D: TRBD2
CDR3: CASSPLAGGPTDTQYF
DNA: TGTGCCAGCAGCCCCCTAGCGGGGGGGCCGACAGATACGCAGTATTTT

size: once
V: TRBV18
J: TRBJ2-7
D: TRBD1
CDR3: CASSPTWGQPYEQYF
DNA: TGTGCCAGCTCACCAACTTGGGGACAGCCGTACGAGCAGTACTTC

size: once
V: TRBV19
J: TRBJ2-1
D: TRBD2
CDR3: CASSRRLAGGANEQFF
DNA: TGTGCCAGTAGTAGGCGACTAGCGGGAGGCGCGAATGAGCAGTTCTTC

size: -
V: TRBV5-6
J: TRBJ1-4
D: TRBD1
CDR3: CASTRAGTGVWSNEKLFF
DNA: TGTGCCAGCACCAGGGCCGGGACAGGGGTATGGTCTAATGAAAAACTGTTTTTT

size: -
V: TRBV28
J: TRBJ2-7
D: TRBD1
CDR3: CASSHRDRVEQYF
DNA: TGTGCCAGCAGTCACCGGGACAGGGTCGAGCAGTACTTC

size: -
V: TRBV5-1
J: TRBJ2-7
D: TRBD1
CDR3: CASSLEGTGGLWYF
DNA: TGCGCCAGCAGTTTGGAGGGCACAGGGGGTCTCTGGTACTTC

size: -
V: TRBV25-1
J: TRBJ2-5
D: -
CDR3: CASSDPPYSGQETQYF
DNA: TGTGCCAGCAGTGACCCTCCGTATTCGGGACAAGAGACCCAGTACTTC

size: -
V: TRBV7-3
J: TRBJ1-1
D: -
CDR3: CASSLMGPMNTEAFF
DNA: TGTGCCAGCAGCTTAATGGGGCCTATGAACACTGAAGCTTTCTTT

size: -
V: TRBV19
J: TRBJ1-1
D: -
CDR3: CASSVGATEAFF
DNA: TGTGCCAGTAGTGTGGGGGCCACTGAAGCTTTCTTT

size: -
V: TRBV7-9
J: TRBJ2-3
D: -
CDR3: CASSLARSSTDTQYF
DNA: TGTGCCAGCAGCTTAGCCCGTTCTAGCACAGATACGCAGTATTTT

size: -
V: TRBV5-6
J: TRBJ2-1
D: TRBD2
CDR3: CASSLAGLTYNEQFF
DNA: TGTGCCAGCAGCCTAGCGGGCCTGACCTACAATGAGCAGTTCTTC

size: -
V: TRBV7-9
J: TRBJ2-2
D: -
CDR3: CASRRQANTGELFF
DNA: TGTGCCAGCAGACGACAGGCAAACACCGGGGAGCTGTTTTTT

size: few
V: TRBV9
J: TRBJ2-2
D: TRBD1
CDR3: CASSVTTGGTPGELFF
DNA: TGTGCCAGCAGCGTAACGACAGGGGGGACGCCCGGGGAGCTGTTTTTT

size: -
V: TRBV5-1
J: TRBJ1-4
D: TRBD1
CDR3: CASSWDSSNEKLFF
DNA: TGCGCCAGCAGCTGGGACAGTAGTAATGAAAAACTGTTTTTT

size: -
V: TRBV27
J: TRBJ1-4
D: -
CDR3: CATRGIGYEKLFF
DNA: TGTGCCACACGGGGGATAGGATATGAAAAACTGTTTTTT

size: -
V: TRBV4-1
J: TRBJ1-1
D: -
CDR3: CASSQGELNTEAFF
DNA: TGCGCCAGCAGCCAAGGGGAGTTGAACACTGAAGCTTTCTTT

size: -
V: TRBV7-8
J: TRBJ2-7
D: TRBD2
CDR3: CASSLSRTSDEQYF
DNA: TGTGCCAGCAGCTTATCGAGGACTAGCGACGAGCAGTACTTC

size: -
V: TRBV7-9
J: TRBJ2-7
D: -
CDR3: CASSPRDTLDEQYF
DNA: TGTGCCAGCAGTCCAAGGGACACCTTGGACGAGCAGTACTTC

size: -
V: TRBV19
J: TRBJ2-2
D: TRBD2
CDR3: CASSIRLAGGLNTGELFF
DNA: TGTGCCAGTAGTATTCGGCTAGCGGGGGGCCTGAACACCGGGGAGCTGTTTTTT

size: -
V: TRBV6-5
J: TRBJ1-5
D: TRBD1
CDR3: CASSQDRGNNQPQHF
DNA: TGTGCCAGCAGTCAGGACAGGGGAAACAATCAGCCCCAGCATTTT

size: -
V: TRBV7-9
J: TRBJ2-5
D: -
CDR3: CASSPPPQEKETQYF
DNA: TGTGCCAGCAGCCCACCACCACAGGAGAAAGAGACCCAGTACTTC

size: -
V: TRBV6-6
J: TRBJ1-2
D: TRBD1
CDR3: CASSFDRENYGYTF
DNA: TGTGCCAGCAGTTTCGACAGGGAGAACTATGGCTACACCTTC

size: -
V: TRBV10-3
J: TRBJ2-1
D: TRBD2
CDR3: CAMGTSGNEQFF
DNA: TGTGCCATGGGGACTAGCGGGAACGAGCAGTTCTTC

size: -
V: TRBV27
J: TRBJ1-5
D: -
CDR3: CASSRRPARLLQPQHF
DNA: TGTGCCAGCAGTAGACGGCCAGCCAGGCTCCTGCAGCCCCAGCATTTT

size: -
V: TRBV28
J: TRBJ2-1
D: TRBD1
CDR3: CASSSPTGDYEQFF
DNA: TGTGCCAGCAGTTCCCCGACAGGGGACTATGAGCAGTTCTTC

size: -
V: TRBV7-3
J: TRBJ1-2
D: TRBD1
CDR3: CASSPTGTGGEDGYTF
DNA: TGTGCCAGCAGCCCTACCGGGACAGGGGGCGAGGATGGCTACACCTTC

size: few
V: TRBV7-8
J: TRBJ2-3
D: TRBD2
CDR3: CASSGSGANTDTQYF
DNA: TGTGCCAGCAGCGGTAGCGGGGCCAATACAGATACGCAGTATTTT

size: -
V: TRBV28
J: TRBJ2-6
D: TRBD1
CDR3: CASSSPRGFGANVLTF
DNA: TGTGCCAGCAGTTCACCCAGGGGGTTCGGGGCCAACGTCCTGACTTTC

size: -
V: TRBV2
J: TRBJ2-7
D: TRBD2
CDR3: CASREGLAGAYEQYF
DNA: TGTGCCAGCAGGGAGGGACTAGCGGGGGCCTACGAGCAGTACTTC

size: -
V: TRBV2
J: TRBJ1-5
D: -
CDR3: CASSGNSQENSNQPQHF
DNA: TGTGCCAGCAGTGGGAATTCACAGGAAAATAGCAATCAGCCCCAGCATTTT

size: -
V: TRBV5-8
J: TRBJ2-5
D: -
CDR3: CASSHQRVLRETQYF
DNA: TGTGCCAGCAGTCACCAGAGGGTTTTGCGAGAGACCCAGTACTTC

size: once
V: TRBV7-3
J: TRBJ2-5
D: TRBD2
CDR3: CASSQLAGGPETQYF
DNA: TGTGCCAGCAGCCAACTAGCGGGGGGGCCTGAGACCCAGTACTTC

size: -
V: TRBV6-5
J: TRBJ1-6
D: TRBD1
CDR3: CASRRDRVSPLHF
DNA: TGTGCCAGCAGGCGGGACAGGGTTTCACCCCTCCACTTT

size: once
V: TRBV9
J: TRBJ1-5
D: -
CDR3: CASSVDGTNNQPQHF
DNA: TGTGCCAGCAGCGTAGACGGGACTAATAATCAGCCCCAGCATTTT

size: -
V: TRBV4-2
J: TRBJ1-4
D: -
CDR3: CASSQENREYEKLFF
DNA: TGTGCCAGCAGCCAAGAGAACAGGGAATATGAAAAACTGTTTTTT

size: -
V: TRBV2
J: TRBJ1-1
D: -
CDR3: CASSVRGRTEAFF
DNA: TGTGCCAGCAGTGTCAGGGGACGCACTGAAGCTTTCTTT

size: -
V: TRBV4-2
J: TRBJ2-1
D: TRBD2
CDR3: CASSQRTTGEGRTYNEQFF
DNA: TGTGCCAGCAGCCAACGAACCACCGGGGAGGGACGAACCTACAATGAGCAGTTCTTC

size: once
V: TRBV7-2
J: TRBJ2-3
D: -
CDR3: CASSLAPSGPIGDTQYF
DNA: TGTGCCAGCAGCTTAGCGCCGAGCGGACCCATTGGAGATACGCAGTATTTT

size: -
V: TRBV4-2
J: TRBJ2-1
D: TRBD2
CDR3: CASSQDWGSGGYNEQFF
DNA: TGTGCCAGCAGCCAAGATTGGGGTAGCGGGGGGTACAATGAGCAGTTCTTC

size: -
V: TRBV28
J: TRBJ1-5
D: -
CDR3: CASSSVNQPQHF
DNA: TGTGCCAGCAGTTCCGTAAATCAGCCCCAGCATTTT

size: few
V: TRBV7-9
J: TRBJ2-5
D: -
CDR3: CASSVRQAETQYF
DNA: TGTGCCAGCAGCGTACGACAGGCCGAGACCCAGTACTTC

size: -
V: TRBV27
J: TRBJ1-6
D: TRBD1
CDR3: CASSAGGRSSYNSPLHF
DNA: TGTGCCAGCAGTGCAGGGGGTAGAAGTTCCTATAATTCACCCCTCCACTTT

size: -
V: TRBV4-2
J: TRBJ1-6
D: -
CDR3: CASSQVQGIVGSPLHF
DNA: TGTGCCAGCAGCCAAGTTCAGGGAATAGTAGGTTCACCCCTCCACTTT

size: -
V: TRBV25-1
J: TRBJ1-1
D: -
CDR3: CASSDYRAESTEAFF
DNA: TGTGCCAGCAGTGATTACAGGGCGGAAAGCACTGAAGCTTTCTTT

size: -
V: TRBV18
J: TRBJ2-2
D: -
CDR3: CASSPSSISGANTGELFF
DNA: TGTGCCAGCTCACCATCCTCGATTAGCGGTGCCAACACCGGGGAGCTGTTTTTT

size: -
V: TRBV2
J: TRBJ1-2
D: -
CDR3: CATLGGVLDYGYTF
DNA: TGTGCCACCTTGGGAGGCGTCCTGGACTATGGCTACACCTTC

size: -
V: TRBV10-1
J: TRBJ2-4
D: -
CDR3: CASSEPFGKNIQYF
DNA: TGCGCCAGCAGTGAGCCCTTCGGCAAAAACATTCAGTACTTC

size: -
V: TRBV6-1
J: TRBJ2-5
D: TRBD1
CDR3: CASSTGGETQYF
DNA: TGTGCCAGCAGTACAGGGGGAGAGACCCAGTACTTC

size: -
V: TRBV5-1
J: TRBJ2-1
D: TRBD1
CDR3: CASSLVVGQGYEQFF
DNA: TGCGCCAGCAGCTTGGTAGTAGGACAGGGGTATGAGCAGTTCTTC

size: -
V: TRBV30
J: TRBJ2-1
D: TRBD1
CDR3: CAYSNPGQGEEGRFF
DNA: TGTGCCTACTCCAATCCGGGACAGGGGGAGGAAGGTCGGTTCTTC

size: few
V: TRBV6-5
J: TRBJ1-3
D: -
CDR3: CASSRTGSSGNTIYF
DNA: TGTGCCAGCAGTAGAACAGGGAGCTCTGGAAACACCATATATTTT

size: once
V: TRBV21-1
J: TRBJ2-1
D: -
CDR3: CASSRDSDEQFF
DNA: TGTGCCAGCAGCAGGGACAGCGATGAGCAGTTCTTC

size: -
V: TRBV19
J: TRBJ1-2
D: TRBD1
CDR3: CASSPQQGAKGYTF
DNA: TGTGCCAGTAGTCCACAACAGGGGGCGAAGGGCTACACCTTC